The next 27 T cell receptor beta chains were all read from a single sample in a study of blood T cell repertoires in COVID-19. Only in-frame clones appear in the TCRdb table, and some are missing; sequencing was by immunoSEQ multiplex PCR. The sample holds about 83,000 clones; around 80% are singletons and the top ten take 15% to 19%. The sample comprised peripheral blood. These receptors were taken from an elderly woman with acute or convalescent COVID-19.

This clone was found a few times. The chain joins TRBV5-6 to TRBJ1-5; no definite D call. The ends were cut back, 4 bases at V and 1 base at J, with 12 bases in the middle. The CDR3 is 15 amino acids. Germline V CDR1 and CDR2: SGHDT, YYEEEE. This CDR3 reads CASSQTGRSNQPQHF. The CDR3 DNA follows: TGTGCCAGCAGCCAGACCGGCAGGAGCAATCAGCCCCAGCATTTT.

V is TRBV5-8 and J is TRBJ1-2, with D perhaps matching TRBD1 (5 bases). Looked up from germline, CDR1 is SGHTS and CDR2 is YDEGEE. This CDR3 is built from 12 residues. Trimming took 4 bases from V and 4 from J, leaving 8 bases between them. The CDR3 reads CASSRTPYGYTF. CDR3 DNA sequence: TGTGCCAGCAGCAGGACACCCTATGGCTACACCTTC.

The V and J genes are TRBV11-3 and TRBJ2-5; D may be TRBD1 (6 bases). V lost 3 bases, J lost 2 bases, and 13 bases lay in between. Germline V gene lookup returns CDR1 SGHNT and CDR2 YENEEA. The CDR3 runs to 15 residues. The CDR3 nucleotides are TGTGCCAGCAGCTTCCAGGGGAGTCCACAAGAGACCCAGTACTTC. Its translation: CASSFQGSPQETQYF.

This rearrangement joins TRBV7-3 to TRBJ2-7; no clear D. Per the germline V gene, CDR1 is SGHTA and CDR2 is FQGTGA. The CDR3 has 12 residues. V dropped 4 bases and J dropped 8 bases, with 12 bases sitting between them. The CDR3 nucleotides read TGTGCCAGCAGCTCGACCGGTGACAAGCAGTACTTC. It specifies CASSSTGDKQYF.

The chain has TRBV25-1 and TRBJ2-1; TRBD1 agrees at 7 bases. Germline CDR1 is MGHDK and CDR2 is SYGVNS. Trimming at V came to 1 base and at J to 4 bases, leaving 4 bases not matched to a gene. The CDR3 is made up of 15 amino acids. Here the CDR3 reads CASSELRGLYNEQFF. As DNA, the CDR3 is TGTGCCAGCAGTGAATTAAGGGGGCTGTACAATGAGCAGTTCTTC.

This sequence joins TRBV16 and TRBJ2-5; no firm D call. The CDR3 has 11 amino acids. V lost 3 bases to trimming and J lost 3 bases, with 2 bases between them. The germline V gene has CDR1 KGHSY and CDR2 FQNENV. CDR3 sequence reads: CASSHKETQYF. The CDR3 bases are TGTGCCAGCAGCCACAAAGAGACCCAGTACTTC.

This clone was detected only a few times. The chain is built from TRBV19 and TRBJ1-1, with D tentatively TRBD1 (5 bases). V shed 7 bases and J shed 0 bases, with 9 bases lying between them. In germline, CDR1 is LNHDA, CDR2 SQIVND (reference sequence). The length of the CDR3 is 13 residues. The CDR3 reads CASTGIMNTEAFF. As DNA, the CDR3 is TGTGCCAGTACAGGGATCATGAACACTGAAGCTTTCTTT.

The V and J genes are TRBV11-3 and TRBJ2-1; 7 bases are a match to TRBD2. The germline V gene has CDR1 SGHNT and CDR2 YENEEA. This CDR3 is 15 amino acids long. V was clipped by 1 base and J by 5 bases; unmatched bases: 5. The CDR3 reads CASSLGSSGDNEQFF. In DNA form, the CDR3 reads TGTGCCAGCAGCTTAGGGTCCAGCGGGGACAATGAGCAGTTCTTC.

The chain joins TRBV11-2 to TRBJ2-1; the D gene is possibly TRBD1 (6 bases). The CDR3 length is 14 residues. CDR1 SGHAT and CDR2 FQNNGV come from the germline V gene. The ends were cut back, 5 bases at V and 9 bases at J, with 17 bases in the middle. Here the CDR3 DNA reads TGTGCCAGCAGCGCTGCACAGGGTCGAGGTGAGCAGTTCTTC. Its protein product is CASSAAQGRGEQFF. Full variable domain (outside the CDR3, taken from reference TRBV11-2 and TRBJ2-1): EAGVAQSPRYKIIEKRQSVAFWCNPISGHATLYWYQQILGQGPKLLIQFQNNGVVDDSQLPKDRFSAERLKGVDSTLKIQPAKLEDSAVYLCASSAAQGRGEQFFGPGTRLTVL.

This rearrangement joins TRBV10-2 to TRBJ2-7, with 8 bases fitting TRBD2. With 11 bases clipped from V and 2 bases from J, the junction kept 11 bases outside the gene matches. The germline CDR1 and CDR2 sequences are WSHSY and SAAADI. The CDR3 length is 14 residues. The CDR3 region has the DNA TGCGCCCCCTGTACGGGGGGGGGAACCTACGAGCAGTACTTC. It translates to CAPCTGGGTYEQYF.

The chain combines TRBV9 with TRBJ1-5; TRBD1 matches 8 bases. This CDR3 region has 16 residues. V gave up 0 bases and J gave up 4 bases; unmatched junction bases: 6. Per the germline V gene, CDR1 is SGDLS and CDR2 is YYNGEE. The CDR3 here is CASSVGPDRANQPQHF. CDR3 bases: TGTGCCAGCAGCGTAGGACCGGACAGGGCTAATCAGCCCCAGCATTTT. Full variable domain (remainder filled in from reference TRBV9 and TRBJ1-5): DSGVTQTPKHLITATGQRVTLRCSPRSGDLSVYWYQQSLDQGLQFLIQYYNGEERAKGNILERFSAQQFPDLHSELNLSSLELGDSALYFCASSVGPDRANQPQHFGDGTRLSIL.

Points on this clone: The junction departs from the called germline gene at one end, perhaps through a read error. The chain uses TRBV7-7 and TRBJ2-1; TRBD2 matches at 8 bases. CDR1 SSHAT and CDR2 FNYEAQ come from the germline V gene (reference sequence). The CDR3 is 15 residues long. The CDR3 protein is CASSPSAGGYNEQFF. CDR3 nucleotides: TGTGCTAGCAGCCCCAGCGCGGGGGGATACAATGAGCAGTTCTTC.

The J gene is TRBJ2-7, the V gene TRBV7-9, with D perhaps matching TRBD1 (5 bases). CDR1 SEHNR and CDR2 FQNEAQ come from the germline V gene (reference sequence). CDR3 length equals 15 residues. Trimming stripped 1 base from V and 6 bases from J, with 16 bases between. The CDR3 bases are TGTGCCAGCAGCTTAGATGTAGGACAAGTGAGCGAGCAGTACTTC. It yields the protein CASSLDVGQVSEQYF.

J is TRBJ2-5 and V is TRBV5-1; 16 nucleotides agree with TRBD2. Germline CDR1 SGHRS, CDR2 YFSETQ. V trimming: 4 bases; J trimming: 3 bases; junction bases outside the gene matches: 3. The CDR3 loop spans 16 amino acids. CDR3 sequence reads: CASSQGLAGGKETQYF. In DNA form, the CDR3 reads TGCGCCAGCAGCCAGGGACTAGCGGGGGGGAAAGAGACCCAGTACTTC.

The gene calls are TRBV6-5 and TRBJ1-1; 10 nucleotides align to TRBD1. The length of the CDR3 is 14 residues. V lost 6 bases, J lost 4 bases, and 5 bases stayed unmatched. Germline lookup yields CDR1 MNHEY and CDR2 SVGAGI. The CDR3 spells CASRVDRGSTEAFF. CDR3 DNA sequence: TGTGCCAGCAGGGTGGACAGGGGGTCCACTGAAGCTTTCTTT.

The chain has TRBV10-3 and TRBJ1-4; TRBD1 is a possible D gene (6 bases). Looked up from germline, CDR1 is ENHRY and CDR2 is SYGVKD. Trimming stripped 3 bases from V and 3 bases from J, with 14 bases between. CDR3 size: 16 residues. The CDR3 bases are TGTGCCATCAGTGAATCGGGGGGCTCGGCTAATGAAAAACTGTTTTTT. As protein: CAISESGGSANEKLFF.

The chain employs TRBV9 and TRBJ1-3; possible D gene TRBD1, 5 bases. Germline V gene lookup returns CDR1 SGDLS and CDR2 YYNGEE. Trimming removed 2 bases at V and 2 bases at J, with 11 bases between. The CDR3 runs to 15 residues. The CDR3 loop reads CASSVGRGTGNTIYF. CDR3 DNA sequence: TGTGCCAGCAGCGTGGGCCGGGGGACTGGAAACACCATATATTTT.

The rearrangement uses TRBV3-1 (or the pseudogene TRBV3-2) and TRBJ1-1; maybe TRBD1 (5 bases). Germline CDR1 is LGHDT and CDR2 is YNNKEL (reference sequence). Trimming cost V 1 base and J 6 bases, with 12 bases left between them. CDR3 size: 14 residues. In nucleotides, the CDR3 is TGTGCCAGCAGCCAAGCCGCAGGGCCTTCTGAAGCTTTCTTT. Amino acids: CASSQAAGPSEAFF.

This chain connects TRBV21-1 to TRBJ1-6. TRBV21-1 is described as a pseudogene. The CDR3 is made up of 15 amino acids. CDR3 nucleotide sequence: TGTGCCAGCGGGAGGTTCGTGTATTATAATTCACCCCTCCACTTT. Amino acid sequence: CASGRFVYYNSPLHF.

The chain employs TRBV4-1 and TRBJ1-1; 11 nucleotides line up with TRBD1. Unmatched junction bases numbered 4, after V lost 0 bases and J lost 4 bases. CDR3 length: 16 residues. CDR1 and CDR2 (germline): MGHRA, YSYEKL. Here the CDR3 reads CASSQDGGQGGTEAFF. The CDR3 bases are TGCGCCAGCAGCCAAGACGGGGGACAGGGGGGCACTGAAGCTTTCTTT.

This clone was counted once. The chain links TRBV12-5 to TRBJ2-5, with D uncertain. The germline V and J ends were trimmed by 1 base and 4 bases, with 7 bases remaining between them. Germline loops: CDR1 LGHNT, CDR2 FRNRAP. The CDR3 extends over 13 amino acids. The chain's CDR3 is CASGLDRGETQYF. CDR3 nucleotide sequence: TGTGCTAGTGGTTTGGACCGCGGAGAGACCCAGTACTTC.

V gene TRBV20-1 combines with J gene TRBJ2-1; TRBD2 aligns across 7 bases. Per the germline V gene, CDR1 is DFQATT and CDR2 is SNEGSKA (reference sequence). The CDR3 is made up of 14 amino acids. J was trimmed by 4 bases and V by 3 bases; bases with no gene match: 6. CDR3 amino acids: CSASPASGYNEQFF. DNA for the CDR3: TGCAGTGCTAGTCCGGCTAGCGGATACAATGAGCAGTTCTTC.

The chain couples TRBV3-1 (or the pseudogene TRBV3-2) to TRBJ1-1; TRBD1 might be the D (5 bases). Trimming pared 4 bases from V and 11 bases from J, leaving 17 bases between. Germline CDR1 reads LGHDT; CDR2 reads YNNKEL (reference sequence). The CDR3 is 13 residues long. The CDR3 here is CASSPAGGGRAFF. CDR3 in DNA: TGTGCCAGCAGCCCAGCCGGGGGAGGTCGGGCTTTCTTT.

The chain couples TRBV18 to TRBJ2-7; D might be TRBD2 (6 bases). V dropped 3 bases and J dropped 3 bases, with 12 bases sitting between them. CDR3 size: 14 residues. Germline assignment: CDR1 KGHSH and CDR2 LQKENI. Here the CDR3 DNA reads TGTGCCAGCTCACCGGGACTGGGGTTCTACGAGCAGTACTTC. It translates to CASSPGLGFYEQYF.

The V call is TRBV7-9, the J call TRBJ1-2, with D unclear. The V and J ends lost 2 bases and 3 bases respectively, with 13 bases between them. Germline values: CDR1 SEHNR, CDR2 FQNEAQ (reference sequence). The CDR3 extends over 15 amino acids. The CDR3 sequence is CASSLSPPRDYGYTF. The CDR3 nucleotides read TGTGCCAGCAGCTTATCTCCGCCGCGGGACTATGGCTACACCTTC.

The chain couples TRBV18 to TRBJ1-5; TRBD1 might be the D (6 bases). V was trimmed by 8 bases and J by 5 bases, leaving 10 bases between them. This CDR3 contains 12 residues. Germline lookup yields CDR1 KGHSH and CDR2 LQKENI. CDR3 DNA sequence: TGTGCCAGCCGGGGACAAGATCAGCCCCAGCATTTT. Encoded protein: CASRGQDQPQHF.

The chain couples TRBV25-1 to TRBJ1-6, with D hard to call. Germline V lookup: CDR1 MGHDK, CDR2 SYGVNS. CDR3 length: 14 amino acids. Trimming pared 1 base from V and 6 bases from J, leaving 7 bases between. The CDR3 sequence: CASSEWALNSPLHF. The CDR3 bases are TGTGCCAGCAGTGAATGGGCCCTTAATTCACCCCTCCACTTT.